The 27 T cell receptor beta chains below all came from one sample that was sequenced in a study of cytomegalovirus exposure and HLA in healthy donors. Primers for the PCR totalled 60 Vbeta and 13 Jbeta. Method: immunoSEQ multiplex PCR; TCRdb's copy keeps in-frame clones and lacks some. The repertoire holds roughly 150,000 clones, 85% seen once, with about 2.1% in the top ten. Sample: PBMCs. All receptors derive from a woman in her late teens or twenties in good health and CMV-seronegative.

In nucleotides, the CDR3 is TGCAGCTCAGGGGGGCGGGATGCGGGCGAGCAGTACTTC. It is translated as CSSGGRDAGEQYF. The gene calls are TRBV29-1 and TRBJ2-7; possible D gene TRBD1, 7 bases. This CDR3 is built from 13 residues. Germline CDR1 reads SQVTM; CDR2 reads ANQGSEA. Deletions cut 8 bases from V and 6 bases from J, with 20 bases between.

CDR3 residues: CASSFGTGNTGELFF. The CDR3 region has the DNA TGTGCCAGCAGTTTCGGGACAGGGAACACCGGGGAGCTGTTTTTT. This chain connects TRBV27 to TRBJ2-2, with 8 positions matching TRBD1. The germline gives CDR1 MNHEY, CDR2 SMNVEV (reference sequence). The V gene end was trimmed by 3 bases and the J gene end by 1 base; junction bases not matched to a gene: 1. This CDR3 contains 15 residues.

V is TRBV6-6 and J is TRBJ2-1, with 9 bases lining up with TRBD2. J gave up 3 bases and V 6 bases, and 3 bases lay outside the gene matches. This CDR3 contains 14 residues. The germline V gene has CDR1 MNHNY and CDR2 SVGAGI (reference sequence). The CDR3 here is CASSRLADYNEQFF. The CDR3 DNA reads TGTGCCAGCAGCCGACTAGCGGACTACAATGAGCAGTTCTTC.

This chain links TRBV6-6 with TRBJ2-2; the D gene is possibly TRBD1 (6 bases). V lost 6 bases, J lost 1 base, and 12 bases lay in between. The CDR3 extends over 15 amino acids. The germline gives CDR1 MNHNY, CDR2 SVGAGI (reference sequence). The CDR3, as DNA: TGTGCCAGCAGAAAGACAGGCGGGAACACCGGGGAGCTGTTTTTT. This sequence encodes CASRKTGGNTGELFF.

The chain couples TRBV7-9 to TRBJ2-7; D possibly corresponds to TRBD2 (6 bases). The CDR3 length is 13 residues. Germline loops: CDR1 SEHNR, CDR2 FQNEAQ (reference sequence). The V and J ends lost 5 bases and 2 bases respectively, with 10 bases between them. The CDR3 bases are TGTGCCAGCAGCGCTAGCGCGACCTACGAGCAGTACTTC. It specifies CASSASATYEQYF. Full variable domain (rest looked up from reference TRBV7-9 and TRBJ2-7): DTGVSQNPRHKITKRGQNVTFRCDPISEHNRLYWYRQTLGQGPEFLTYFQNEAQLEKSRLLSDRFSAERPKGSFSTLEIQRTEQGDSAMYLCASSASATYEQYFGPGTRLTVT.

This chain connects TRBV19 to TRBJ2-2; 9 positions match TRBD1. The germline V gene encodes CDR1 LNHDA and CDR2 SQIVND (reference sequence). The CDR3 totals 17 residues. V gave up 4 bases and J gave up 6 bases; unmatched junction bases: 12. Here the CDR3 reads CASSSFAGQGHAGELFF. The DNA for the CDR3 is TGTGCCAGTAGTAGCTTTGCGGGACAGGGCCATGCCGGGGAGCTGTTTTTT.

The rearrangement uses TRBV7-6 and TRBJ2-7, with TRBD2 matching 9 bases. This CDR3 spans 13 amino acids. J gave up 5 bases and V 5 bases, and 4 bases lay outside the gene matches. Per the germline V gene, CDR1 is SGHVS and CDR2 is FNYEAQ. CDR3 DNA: TGTGCCAGCAGCCTACTAGCGGGTGACGAGCAGTACTTC. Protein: CASSLLAGDEQYF.

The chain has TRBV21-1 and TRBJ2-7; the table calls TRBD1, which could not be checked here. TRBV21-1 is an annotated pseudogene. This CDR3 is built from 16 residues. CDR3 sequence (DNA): TGTGCCAGCAGCAAAGCCCCGGGACAGGATCGTTACGAGCAGTACTTC. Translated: CASSKAPGQDRYEQYF.

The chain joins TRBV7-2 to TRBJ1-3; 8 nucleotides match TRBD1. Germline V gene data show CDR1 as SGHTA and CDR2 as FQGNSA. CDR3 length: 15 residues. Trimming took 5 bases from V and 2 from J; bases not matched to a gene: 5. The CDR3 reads CASSHRTGTGNTIYF. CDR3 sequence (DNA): TGTGCCAGCAGCCATAGGACAGGGACTGGAAACACCATATATTTT.

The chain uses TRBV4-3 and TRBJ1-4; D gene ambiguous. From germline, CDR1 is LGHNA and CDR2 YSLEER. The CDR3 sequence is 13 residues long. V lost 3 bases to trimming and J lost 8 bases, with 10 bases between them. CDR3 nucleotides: TGCGCCAGCAGCCACGGGTCGGGAGAAAAACTGTTTTTT. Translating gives CASSHGSGEKLFF.

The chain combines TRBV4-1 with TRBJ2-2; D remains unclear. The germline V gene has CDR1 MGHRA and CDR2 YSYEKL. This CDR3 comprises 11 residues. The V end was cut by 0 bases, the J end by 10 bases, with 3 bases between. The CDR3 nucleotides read TGCGCCAGCAGCCAAGATATGGAGCTGTTTTTT. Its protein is CASSQDMELFF.

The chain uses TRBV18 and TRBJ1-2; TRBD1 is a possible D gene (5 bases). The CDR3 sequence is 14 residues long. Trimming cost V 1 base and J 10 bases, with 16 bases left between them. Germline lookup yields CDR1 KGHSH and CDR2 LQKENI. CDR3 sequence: CASSPQGLARSYTF. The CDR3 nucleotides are TGTGCCAGCTCACCACAGGGACTGGCGAGATCCTACACCTTC.

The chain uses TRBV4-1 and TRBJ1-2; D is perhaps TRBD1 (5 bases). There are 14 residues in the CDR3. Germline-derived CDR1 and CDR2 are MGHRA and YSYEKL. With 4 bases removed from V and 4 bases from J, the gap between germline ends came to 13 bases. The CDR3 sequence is CASSPGGGFYGYTF. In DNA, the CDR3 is TGCGCCAGCAGCCCTGGGGGGGGGTTCTATGGCTACACCTTC.

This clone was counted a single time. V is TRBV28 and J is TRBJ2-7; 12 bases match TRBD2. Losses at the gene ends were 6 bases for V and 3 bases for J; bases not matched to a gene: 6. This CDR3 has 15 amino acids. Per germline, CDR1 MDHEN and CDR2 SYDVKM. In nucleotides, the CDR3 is TGTGCCAGCAGGCATGGACTAGCGGGGATCTACGAGCAGTACTTC. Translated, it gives CASRHGLAGIYEQYF.

CDR3 amino acids: CASSQQGAEDTQYF. The CDR3 nucleotides read TGCGCCAGCAGCCAGCAGGGGGCGGAAGATACGCAGTATTTT. This chain connects TRBV5-1 to TRBJ2-3; 8 bases line up with TRBD1. The germline V gene has CDR1 SGHRS and CDR2 YFSETQ. Trimming cost V 4 bases and J 5 bases; bases outside gene matches: 6. The CDR3 totals 14 residues.

The CDR3 DNA reads TGTGCCAGTAGTATAGTCCATGACTGGACGAACACCGGGGAGCTGTTTTTT. Residues: CASSIVHDWTNTGELFF. The gene calls are TRBV19 and TRBJ2-2; no definite D call. The V end lost 1 base, the J end lost 0 bases, and 12 bases lay between the germline ends. The CDR3 consists of 17 residues. Germline CDR1 and CDR2: LNHDA and SQIVND (reference sequence).

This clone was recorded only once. For the CDR3, the DNA is TGTGCCAGCAGCCTCCGGGACACCAGGGAGGGGCTGTTTTTT. As protein: CASSLRDTREGLFF. This chain joins TRBV28 and TRBJ1-4; tentative D call: TRBD1 (6 bases). The germline V gene has CDR1 MDHEN and CDR2 SYDVKM. The V end lost 6 bases, the J end lost 14 bases, and 22 bases lay between the germline ends. The CDR3 is 14 residues long.

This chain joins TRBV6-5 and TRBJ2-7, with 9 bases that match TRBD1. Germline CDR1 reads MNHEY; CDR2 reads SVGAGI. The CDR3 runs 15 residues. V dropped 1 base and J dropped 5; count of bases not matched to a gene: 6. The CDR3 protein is CASSYYRGRSDEQYF. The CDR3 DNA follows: TGTGCCAGCAGTTACTACAGGGGGCGATCGGACGAGCAGTACTTC.

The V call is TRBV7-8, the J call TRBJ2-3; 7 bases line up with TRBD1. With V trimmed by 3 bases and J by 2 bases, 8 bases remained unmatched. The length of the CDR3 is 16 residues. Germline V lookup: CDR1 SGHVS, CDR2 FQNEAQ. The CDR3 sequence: CASSLVGTALTDTQYF. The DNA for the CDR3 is TGTGCCAGCAGCTTGGTCGGGACAGCCCTCACAGATACGCAGTATTTT.

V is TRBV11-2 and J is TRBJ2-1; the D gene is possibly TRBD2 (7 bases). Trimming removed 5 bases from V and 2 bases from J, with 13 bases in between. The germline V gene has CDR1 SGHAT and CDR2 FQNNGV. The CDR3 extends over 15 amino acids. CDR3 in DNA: TGTGCCAGCAGCCAACGGGGGGCCACCTACAATGAGCAGTTCTTC. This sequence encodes CASSQRGATYNEQFF.

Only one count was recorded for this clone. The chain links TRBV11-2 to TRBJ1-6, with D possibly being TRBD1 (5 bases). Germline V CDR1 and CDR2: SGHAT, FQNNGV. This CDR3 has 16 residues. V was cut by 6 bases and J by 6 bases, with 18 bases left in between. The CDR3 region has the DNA TGTGCCAGCAGGGGGATAGGAGGGGTGGCTAATTCACCCCTCCACTTT. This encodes CASRGIGGVANSPLHF.

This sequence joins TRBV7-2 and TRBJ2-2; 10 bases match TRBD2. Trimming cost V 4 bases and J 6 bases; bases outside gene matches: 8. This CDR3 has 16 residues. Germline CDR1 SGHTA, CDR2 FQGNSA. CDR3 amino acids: CASSSPSGRAPGELFF. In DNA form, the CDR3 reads TGTGCCAGCAGCTCCCCCAGCGGGAGGGCCCCCGGGGAGCTGTTTTTT.

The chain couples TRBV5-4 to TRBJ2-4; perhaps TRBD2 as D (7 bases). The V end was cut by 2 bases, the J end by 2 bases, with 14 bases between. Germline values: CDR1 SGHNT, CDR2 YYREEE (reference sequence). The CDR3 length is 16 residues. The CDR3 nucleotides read TGTGCCAGCAGCTTCGGGGGGCAATTGACCAAAAACATTCAGTACTTC. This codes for CASSFGGQLTKNIQYF. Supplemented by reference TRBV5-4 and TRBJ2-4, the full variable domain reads ETGVTQSPTHLIKTRGQQVTLRCSSQSGHNTVSWYQQALGQGPQFIFQYYREEENGRGNFPPRFSGLQFPNYSSELNVNALELDDSALYLCASSFGGQLTKNIQYFGAGTRLSVL.

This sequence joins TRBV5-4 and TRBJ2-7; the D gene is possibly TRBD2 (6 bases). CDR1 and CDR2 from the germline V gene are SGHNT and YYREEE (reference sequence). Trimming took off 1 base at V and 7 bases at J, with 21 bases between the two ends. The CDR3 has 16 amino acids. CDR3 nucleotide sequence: TGTGCCAGCAGCTTGCCTTCGTCGGGAGTACTGGGGGAGCAGTACTTC. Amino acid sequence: CASSLPSSGVLGEQYF.

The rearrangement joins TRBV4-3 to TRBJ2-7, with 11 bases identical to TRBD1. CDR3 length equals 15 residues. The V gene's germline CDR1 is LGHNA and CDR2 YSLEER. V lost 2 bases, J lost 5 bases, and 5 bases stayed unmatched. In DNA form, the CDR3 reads TGCGCCAGCAGCCAAATCTGGACAGGGGGCGACGAGCAGTACTTC. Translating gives CASSQIWTGGDEQYF.

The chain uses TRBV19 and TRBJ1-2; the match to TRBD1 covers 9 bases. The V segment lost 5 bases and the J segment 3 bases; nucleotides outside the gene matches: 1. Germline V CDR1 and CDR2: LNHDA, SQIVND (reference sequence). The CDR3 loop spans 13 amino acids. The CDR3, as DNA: TGTGCCAGTAGTGGGACAGGGTACTATGGCTACACCTTC. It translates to CASSGTGYYGYTF.

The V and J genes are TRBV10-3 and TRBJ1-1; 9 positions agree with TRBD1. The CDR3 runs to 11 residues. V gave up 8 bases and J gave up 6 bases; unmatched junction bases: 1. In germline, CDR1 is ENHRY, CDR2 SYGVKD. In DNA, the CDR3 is TGTGCCATCGGGACAGGGCCTGAAGCTTTCTTT. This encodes CAIGTGPEAFF.